This T cell receptor (beta chain) was found in a study of blood T cell repertoires in COVID-19. Study-level information: From the United States, Italy and Spain came samples of acute and convalescent COVID-19.

Authors' processing steps: Scientists estimated how many nucleated cells there were by amplifying reference gene primers. Libraries were prepared by immunoSEQ multiplex PCR; TCRdb keeps only in-frame clonotypes and omits some of them. V and J calls and clone size are those listed in that table; D and trimming were worked out from the DNA. The sample has hundreds of thousands of clones, just under 85% seen once. The germline gives CDR1 SGHDT, CDR2 YYEEEE. The CDR3 is made up of 13 amino acids. V gave up 2 bases and J gave up 7 bases, with 10 bases separating them. Sequencing input: peripheral blood. The chain is built from TRBV5-6 and TRBJ1-5, with no clear D. The TCR was taken from a woman aged 45-60 years with active or convalescent COVID-19. CDR3 nucleotide sequence: TGTGCCAGCAGCTTAAGCGGTAACCAGCCCCAGCATTTT. Translated, it gives CASSLSGNQPQHF.